This T cell receptor (beta chain) was identified in a study of blood T cell repertoires in COVID-19 (dated by TCRdb to about 2020). At the level of the whole study: Samples covering the acute and convalescent phases of COVID-19 were provided by collaborators in the United States, Italy and Spain. The prospective study material was composed of cDNA or gDNA derived from T cells, B-cell-depleted T cells, or PBMCs. A freely available public database, intended as a resource for researchers studying the immune response to SARS-CoV-2, is where the repertoires were released. Where available, HLA class I and class II types were obtained from metadata supplied by the sample provider rather than from assay-based typing. Sample metadata almost always included a de-identified subject ID, COVID-19 status, age in years and sex. Samples were obtained from the ongoing ImmuneRACE study (first 160 participants) and from some 1,300 subjects provided by 6 global collaborators. Subjects who had been exposed to COVID-19, were actively infected with it, or had recovered from it provided the deeply sampled blood TCRbeta repertoires that made up the dataset.

CDR3 length: 13 amino acids, cysteine to phenylalanine. The kept DNA is CDR3 alone, 39 bases in frame from the first base. Per the germline V gene, KGHSH is the CDR1 and LQKENI is the CDR2. The V and J ends are trimmed by 0 bases and 4 bases, leaving 6 bases between them. What the authors observed across the whole study: Clinical and demographic metadata were provided uncurated, with the amount varying by source and participant.

TCRbeta CDR3 regions were amplified from genomic DNA by means of the immunoSEQ Assay, a bias-controlled multiplex PCR. The authors' pipeline ran thus. The number of nucleated cells in each sample was estimated by amplification of reference gene primers within the assay. To quantify the absolute abundance of each unique TCRbeta CDR3 rearrangement, sequence reads were collapsed and filtered. For each sample, productive Simpson clonality was calculated as the square root of Simpson's diversity index over productive rearrangements. The table comes from immuneACCESS by way of TCRdb, which keeps in-frame sequences with V and J called. Part of the clones is missing from these tables; in studies checked, under half for an unresolved V gene and the rest for unknown reasons. Clone size and the V and J calls come from that table; the DNA yielded D and trimming. This sample holds around 68,000 clones; more than 60% were observed only once. The ten biggest clones cover 9.8% of the sample.

Each collaborating institution followed its own protocols to collect whole blood in K2EDTA tubes. For TCRbeta analysis, collaborator samples were shipped as frozen whole blood, as isolated PBMCs, or as DNA extracted from either sample type. Remarks on this clone: Its recognized antigen is unknown. The sample holds no much larger clone one base away, and base qualities are not on file.

Sequencing used peripheral blood. This receptor was identified in a woman between 50 and 59 years old with acute or convalescent COVID-19. The V gene is TRBV18 and the J gene is TRBJ2-5, and TRBD2 may be the D gene, going by 5 matching bases. In nucleotides, the sequence is TGTGCCAGCTCACCACCAGGAGGAGAGACCCAGTACTTC. It translates to CASSPPGGETQYF. The variable domain in full, with residues beyond the CDR3 obtained from the reference TRBV18 and TRBJ2-5 genes, is NAGVMQNPRHLVRRRGQEARLRCSPMKGHSHVYWYRQLPEEGLKFMVYLQKENIIDESGMPKERFSAEFPKEGPSILRIQQVVRGDSAAYFCASSPPGGETQYFGPGTRLLVL.